The source of this T cell receptor beta chain is a study of T cell responses to AZD1222 COVID-19 vaccine. At the level of the study: Researchers grouped second doses given at about 4 or about 12 weeks into one pool.

Study observations and caveats: Spike-specific TCR breadth rose after two AZD1222 doses, and depth rose as well. Sampling captured repertoires only after the peak T cell response. Reportedly, close to half of spike-specific TCRs are directed against unmutated variant regions.

As for this clone: Its antigen is as yet unknown.

From germline, CDR1 is MNHEY and CDR2 SMNVEV (reference sequence). Trimming cost V 5 bases and J 1 base, with 11 bases left between them. The CDR3 contains 14 residues. Profiled with immunoSEQ multiplex PCR; TCRdb holds only in-frame clones, not every one. The sample consists of some 140,000 clones, more than 85% of them appearing once. The sample in question was peripheral blood, obtained on day 0 of AZD1222 vaccination. The TCR comes from an adult in good health. This chain joins TRBV27 and TRBJ1-1, with D maybe TRBD1 (5 bases). CDR3 sequence: CASSEGLRNTEAFF. The CDR3 DNA reads as TGTGCCAGCAGTGAGGGACTACGGAACACTGAAGCTTTCTTT.